The clone carrying this T cell receptor (beta chain) was observed a handful of times. Germline values: CDR1 MDHEN, CDR2 SYDVKM. The CDR3 loop spans 17 amino acids. The ends lost 9 bases at V and 0 bases at J; junction bases unmatched: 11. Through a sample-barcoded 5' primer and a J-beta primer mix, a second PCR was run for roughly 6 to 12 cycles. Each of the cDNA molecules was tagged by a template-switch adaptor with 12 random nucleotides. TCRdb passed the 5' RACE reads through MiXCR, listing each CDR3 protein once. The top ten clones hold 8% to 10% of a sample with 600,000 to 850,000 distinct CDR3 sequences, just under 25% of them seen once. The sample belongs to a study of blood T cells in healthy people across ages. The same specimen was also included in a second study, on T cells of mothers and their children. As that study records: cDNA was made from all extracted RNA, about 1.4 ug per 15 ul.

Material for sequencing was blood. The chain combines TRBV28 with TRBJ1-4; 9 positions match TRBD1. The TCR was taken from a boy aged 5-17 years in good health. The CDR3 DNA follows: TGTGCCAGTACGACAGGGGGGGTAGGGTCAACTAATGAAAAACTGTTTTTT. Protein sequence: CASTTGGVGSTNEKLFF.